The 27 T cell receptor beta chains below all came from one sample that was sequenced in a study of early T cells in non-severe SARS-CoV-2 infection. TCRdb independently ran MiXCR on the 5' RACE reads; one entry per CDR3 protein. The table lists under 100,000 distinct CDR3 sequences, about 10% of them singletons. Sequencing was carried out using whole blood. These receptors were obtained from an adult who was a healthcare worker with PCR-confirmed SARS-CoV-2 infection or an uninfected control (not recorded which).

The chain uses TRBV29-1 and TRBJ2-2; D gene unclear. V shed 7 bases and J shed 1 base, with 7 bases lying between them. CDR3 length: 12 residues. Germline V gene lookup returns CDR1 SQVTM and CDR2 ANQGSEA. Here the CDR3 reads CSGLRNTGELFF. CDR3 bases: TGCAGCGGCCTCCGGAACACCGGGGAGCTGTTTTTT.

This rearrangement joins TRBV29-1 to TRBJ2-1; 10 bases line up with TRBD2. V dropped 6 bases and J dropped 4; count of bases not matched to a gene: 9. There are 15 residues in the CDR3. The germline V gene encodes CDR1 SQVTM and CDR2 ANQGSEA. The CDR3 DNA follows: TGCAGCGTCCCCACTAGCGGGGCCATTTACAATGAGCAGTTCTTC. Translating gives CSVPTSGAIYNEQFF.

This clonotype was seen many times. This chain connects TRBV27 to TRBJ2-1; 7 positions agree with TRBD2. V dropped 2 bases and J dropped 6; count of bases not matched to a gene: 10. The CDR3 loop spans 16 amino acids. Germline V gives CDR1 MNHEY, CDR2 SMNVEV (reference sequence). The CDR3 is CASSLGPGGSLNEQFF. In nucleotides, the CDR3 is TGTGCCAGCAGTTTAGGTCCGGGAGGATCTCTCAATGAGCAGTTCTTC.

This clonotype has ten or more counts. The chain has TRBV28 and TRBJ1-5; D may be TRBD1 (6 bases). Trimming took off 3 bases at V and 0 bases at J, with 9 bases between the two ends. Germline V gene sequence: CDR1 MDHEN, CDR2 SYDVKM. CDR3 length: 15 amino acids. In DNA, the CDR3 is TGTGCCAGCAGTTTGCCAGGGGTTAGCAATCAGCCCCAGCATTTT. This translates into CASSLPGVSNQPQHF.

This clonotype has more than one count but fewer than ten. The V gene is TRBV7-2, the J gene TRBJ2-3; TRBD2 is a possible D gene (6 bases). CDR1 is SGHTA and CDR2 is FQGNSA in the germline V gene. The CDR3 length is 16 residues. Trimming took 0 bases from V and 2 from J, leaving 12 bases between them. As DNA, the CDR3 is TGTGCCAGCAGCTTAGCGCGGGCGGGAAACACAGATACGCAGTATTTT. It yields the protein CASSLARAGNTDTQYF.

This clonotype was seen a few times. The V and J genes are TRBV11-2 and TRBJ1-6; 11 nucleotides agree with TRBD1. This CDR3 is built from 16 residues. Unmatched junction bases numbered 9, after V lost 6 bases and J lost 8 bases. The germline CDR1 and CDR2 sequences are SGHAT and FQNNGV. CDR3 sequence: CASRPADRGRDSPLHF. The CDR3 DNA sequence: TGTGCCAGCAGGCCGGCGGACAGGGGGCGGGATTCACCCCTCCACTTT. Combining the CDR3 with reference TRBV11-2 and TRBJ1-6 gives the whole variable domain EAGVAQSPRYKIIEKRQSVAFWCNPISGHATLYWYQQILGQGPKLLIQFQNNGVVDDSQLPKDRFSAERLKGVDSTLKIQPAKLEDSAVYLCASRPADRGRDSPLHFGNGTRLTVT.

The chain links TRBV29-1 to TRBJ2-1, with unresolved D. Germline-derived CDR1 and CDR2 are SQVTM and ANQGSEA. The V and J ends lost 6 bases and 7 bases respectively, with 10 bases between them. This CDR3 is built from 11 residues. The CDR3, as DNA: TGCAGCGTACCAAGGGTAAATGAGCAGTTCTTC. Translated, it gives CSVPRVNEQFF.

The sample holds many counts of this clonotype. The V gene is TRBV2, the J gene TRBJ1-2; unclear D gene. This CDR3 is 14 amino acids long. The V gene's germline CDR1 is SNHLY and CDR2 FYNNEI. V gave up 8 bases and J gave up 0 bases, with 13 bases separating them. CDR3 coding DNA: TGTGCCAGCGTTACAGATCTCACTAACTATGGCTACACCTTC. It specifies CASVTDLTNYGYTF.

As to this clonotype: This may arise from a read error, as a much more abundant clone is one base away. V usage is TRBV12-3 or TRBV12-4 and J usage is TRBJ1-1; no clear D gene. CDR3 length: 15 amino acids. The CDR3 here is CASSLGRRRITVAFF. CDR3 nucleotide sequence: TGTGCCAGCAGTTTGGGAAGACGTCGCATCACTGTAGCTTTCTTT.

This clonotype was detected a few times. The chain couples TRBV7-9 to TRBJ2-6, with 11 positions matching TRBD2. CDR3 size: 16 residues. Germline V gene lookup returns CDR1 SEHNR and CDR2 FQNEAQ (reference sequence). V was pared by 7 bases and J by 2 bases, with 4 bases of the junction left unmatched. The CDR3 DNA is TGTGCCAGCATGCTAGCGGGAGGCACTGGGGCCAACGTCCTGACTTTC. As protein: CASMLAGGTGANVLTF.

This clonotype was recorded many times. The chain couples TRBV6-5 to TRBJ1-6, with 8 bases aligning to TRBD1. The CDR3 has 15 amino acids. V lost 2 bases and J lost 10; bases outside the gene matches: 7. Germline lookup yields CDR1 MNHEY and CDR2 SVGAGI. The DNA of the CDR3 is TGTGCCAGCAGTTACACACAGGGGGTTGAATCACCCCTCCACTTT. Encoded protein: CASSYTQGVESPLHF.

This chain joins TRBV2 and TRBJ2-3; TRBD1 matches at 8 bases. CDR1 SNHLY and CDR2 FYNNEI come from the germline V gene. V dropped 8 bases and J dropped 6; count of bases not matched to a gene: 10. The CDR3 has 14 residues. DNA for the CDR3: TGTGCCAGCCGGAGGACAGGGACAGGTGATACGCAGTATTTT. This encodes CASRRTGTGDTQYF. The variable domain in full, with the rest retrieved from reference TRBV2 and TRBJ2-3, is EPEVTQTPSHQVTQMGQEVILRCVPISNHLYFYWYRQILGQKVEFLVSFYNNEISEKSEIFDDQFSVERPDGSNFTLKIRSTKLEDSAMYFCASRRTGTGDTQYFGPGTRLTVL.

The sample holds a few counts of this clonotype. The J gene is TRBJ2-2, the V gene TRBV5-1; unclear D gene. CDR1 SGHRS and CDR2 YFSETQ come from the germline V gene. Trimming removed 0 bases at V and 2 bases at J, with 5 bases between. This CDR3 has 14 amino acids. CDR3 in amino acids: CASSLESNTGELFF. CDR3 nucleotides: TGCGCCAGCAGCTTGGAATCTAACACCGGGGAGCTGTTTTTT.

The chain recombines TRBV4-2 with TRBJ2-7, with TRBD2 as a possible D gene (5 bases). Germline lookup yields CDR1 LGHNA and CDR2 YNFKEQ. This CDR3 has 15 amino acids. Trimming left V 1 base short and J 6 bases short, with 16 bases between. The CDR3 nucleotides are TGTGCCAGCAGCCAAGTCGACCCTAGCTTGGGCGAGCAGTACTTC. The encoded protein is CASSQVDPSLGEQYF.

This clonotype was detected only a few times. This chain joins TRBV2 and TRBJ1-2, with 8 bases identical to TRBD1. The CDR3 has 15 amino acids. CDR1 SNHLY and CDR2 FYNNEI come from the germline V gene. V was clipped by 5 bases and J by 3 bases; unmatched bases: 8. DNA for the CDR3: TGTGCCAGCAGTTACGGACAGGGTGAAGACTATGGCTACACCTTC. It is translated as CASSYGQGEDYGYTF.

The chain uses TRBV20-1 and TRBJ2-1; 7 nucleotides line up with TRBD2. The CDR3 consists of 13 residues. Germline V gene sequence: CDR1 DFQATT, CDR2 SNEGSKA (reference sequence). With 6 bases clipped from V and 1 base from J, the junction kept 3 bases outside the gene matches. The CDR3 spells CSALSGSYNEQFF. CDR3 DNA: TGCAGTGCACTTAGCGGGTCCTACAATGAGCAGTTCTTC.

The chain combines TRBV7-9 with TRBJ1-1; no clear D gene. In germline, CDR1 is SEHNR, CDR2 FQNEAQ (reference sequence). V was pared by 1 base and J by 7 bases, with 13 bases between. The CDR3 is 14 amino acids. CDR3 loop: CASSLGGQLIEAFF. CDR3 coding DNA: TGTGCCAGCAGCTTAGGAGGTCAATTAATTGAAGCTTTCTTT.

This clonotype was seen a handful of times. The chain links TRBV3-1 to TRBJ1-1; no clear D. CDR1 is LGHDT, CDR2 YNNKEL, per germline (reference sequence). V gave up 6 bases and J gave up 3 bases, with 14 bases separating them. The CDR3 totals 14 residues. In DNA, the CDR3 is TGTGCCAGCAGACGGGTAGACACGGACACTGAAGCTTTCTTT. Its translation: CASRRVDTDTEAFF.

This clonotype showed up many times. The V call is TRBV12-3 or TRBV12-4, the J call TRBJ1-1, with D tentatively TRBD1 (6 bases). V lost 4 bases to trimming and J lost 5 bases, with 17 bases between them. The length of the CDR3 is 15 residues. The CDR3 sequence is CASSYPGHPATEAFF. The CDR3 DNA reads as TGTGCCAGCAGTTACCCGGGACATCCTGCGACTGAAGCTTTCTTT.

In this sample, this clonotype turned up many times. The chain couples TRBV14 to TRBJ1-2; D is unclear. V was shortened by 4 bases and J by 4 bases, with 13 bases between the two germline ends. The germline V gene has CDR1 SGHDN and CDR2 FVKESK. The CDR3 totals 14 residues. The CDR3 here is CASSRGGRAYGYTF. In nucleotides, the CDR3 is TGTGCCAGCAGCCGAGGCGGGCGTGCCTATGGCTACACCTTC.

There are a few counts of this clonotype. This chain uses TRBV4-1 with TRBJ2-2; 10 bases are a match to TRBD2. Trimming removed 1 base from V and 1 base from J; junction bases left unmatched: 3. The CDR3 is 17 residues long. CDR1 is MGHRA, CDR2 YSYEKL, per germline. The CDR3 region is CASSQAGTSENTGELFF. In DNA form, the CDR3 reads TGCGCCAGCAGCCAAGCCGGGACTAGCGAGAACACCGGGGAGCTGTTTTTT.

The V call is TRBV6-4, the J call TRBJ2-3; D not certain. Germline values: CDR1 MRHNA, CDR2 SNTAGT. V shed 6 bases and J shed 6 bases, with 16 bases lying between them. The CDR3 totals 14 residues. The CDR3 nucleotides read TGTGCCAGCAGATTAAGCCAGGAAGGGGATACGCAGTATTTT. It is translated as CASRLSQEGDTQYF.

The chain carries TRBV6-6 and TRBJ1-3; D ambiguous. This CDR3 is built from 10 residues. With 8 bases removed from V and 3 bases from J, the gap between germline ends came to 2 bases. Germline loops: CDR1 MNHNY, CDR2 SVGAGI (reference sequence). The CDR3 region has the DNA TGTGCCAGCGGTGGAAACACCATATATTTT. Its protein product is CASGGNTIYF.

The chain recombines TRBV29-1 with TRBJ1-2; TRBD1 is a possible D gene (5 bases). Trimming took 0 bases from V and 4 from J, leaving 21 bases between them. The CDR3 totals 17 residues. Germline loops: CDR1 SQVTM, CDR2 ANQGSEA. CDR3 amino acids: CSVEDQRAGSSLYGYTF. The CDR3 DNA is TGCAGCGTTGAAGATCAAAGGGCAGGGAGTTCCCTCTATGGCTACACCTTC. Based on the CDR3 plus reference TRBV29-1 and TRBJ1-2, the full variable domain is SAVISQKPSRDICQRGTSLTIQCQVDSQVTMMFWYRQQPGQSLTLIATANQGSEATYESGFVIDKFPISRPNLTFSTLTVSNMSPEDSSIYLCSVEDQRAGSSLYGYTFGSGTRLTVV.

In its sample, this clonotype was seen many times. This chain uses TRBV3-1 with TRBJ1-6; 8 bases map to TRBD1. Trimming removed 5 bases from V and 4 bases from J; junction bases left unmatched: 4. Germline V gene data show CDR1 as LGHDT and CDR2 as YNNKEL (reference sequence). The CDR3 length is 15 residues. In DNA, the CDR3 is TGTGCCAGCAGCAACCGGGACAGGTATAATTCACCCCTCCACTTT. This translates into CASSNRDRYNSPLHF.

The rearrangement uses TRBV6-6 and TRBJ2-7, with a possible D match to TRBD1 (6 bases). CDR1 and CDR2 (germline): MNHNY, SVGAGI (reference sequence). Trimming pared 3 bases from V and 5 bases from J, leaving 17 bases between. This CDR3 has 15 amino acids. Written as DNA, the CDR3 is TGTGCCAGCAGTTATCTTGGCAGGGGTTTCGACGAGCAGTACTTC. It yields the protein CASSYLGRGFDEQYF.

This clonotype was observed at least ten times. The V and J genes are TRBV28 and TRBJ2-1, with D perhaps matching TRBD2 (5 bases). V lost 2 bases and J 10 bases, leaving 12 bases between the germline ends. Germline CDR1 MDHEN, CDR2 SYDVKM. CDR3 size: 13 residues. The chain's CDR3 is CASSLVSVPEQFF. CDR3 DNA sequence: TGTGCCAGCAGTTTAGTTAGCGTCCCAGAGCAGTTCTTC.